Shown below are 10 T cell receptor beta chains from a single sample sequenced in a study of blood T cell repertoires in COVID-19. This table comes from immunoSEQ multiplex PCR, and its TCRdb copy is limited to in-frame clones, with some not included. The sample records approximately 69,000 clones, roughly 79% being singletons. What was sequenced was peripheral blood. The source is a human donor in a cohort sampled during active COVID-19.

The chain has TRBV6-5 and TRBJ1-4, with D perhaps TRBD1 (5 bases). The CDR3 is made up of 15 amino acids. Trimming stripped 7 bases from V and 0 bases from J, with 12 bases between. The germline V gene encodes CDR1 MNHEY and CDR2 SVGAGI. In nucleotides, the CDR3 is TGTGCCAGCACCCCCGGGGGAGCAACTAATGAAAAACTGTTTTTT. Its translation: CASTPGGATNEKLFF.

This rearrangement joins TRBV19 to TRBJ2-7, with D perhaps TRBD2 (6 bases). The germline V gene encodes CDR1 LNHDA and CDR2 SQIVND (reference sequence). The CDR3 loop spans 14 amino acids. Between the trimmed V and J ends, which lost 5 bases and 7 bases, there was a span of 18 bases. This chain's CDR3 is CASSGGISPVEQYF. The CDR3 nucleotides read TGTGCCAGTAGTGGGGGGATCTCCCCAGTAGAGCAGTACTTC.

This clone was observed a few times. It is unclear where the CDR3 begins or ends on the DNA, so no DNA is shown, and the CDR3 is as TCRdb lists it. CDR3 sequence reads: CASSLWGGVSLYEQYF. The chain combines TRBV7-2 with TRBJ2-7; no check of the table's D call, TRBD2, against the DNA was made. Germline V gene sequence: CDR1 SGHTA, CDR2 FQGNSA. The CDR3 is 16 residues long, ends included.

This chain links TRBV19 with TRBJ1-1, with D perhaps matching TRBD1 (6 bases). The germline V gene encodes CDR1 LNHDA and CDR2 SQIVND (reference sequence). There are 15 residues in the CDR3. Trimming removed 5 bases at V and 1 base at J, with 14 bases between. For the CDR3, the DNA is TGTGCCAGTAGTTCCAGACAGGCCCCGAACACTGAAGCTTTCTTT. The encoded protein is CASSSRQAPNTEAFF.

This chain uses TRBV29-1 with TRBJ2-7; 11 nucleotides line up with TRBD1. The CDR3 covers 13 residues. Germline CDR1 and CDR2: SQVTM and ANQGSEA. Trimming at V came to 6 bases and at J to 4 bases, leaving 5 bases not matched to a gene. CDR3 DNA sequence: TGCAGCGTACCGGGACAGGGGGTTTACGAGCAGTACTTC. It codes for CSVPGQGVYEQYF.

The CDR3 region is CASSYQASNQPQHF. In DNA, the CDR3 is TGTGCCAGCAGCTATCAGGCGAGCAATCAGCCCCAGCATTTT. The rearrangement joins TRBV6-6 to TRBJ1-5; D gene ambiguous. The germline V gene encodes CDR1 MNHNY and CDR2 SVGAGI (reference sequence). Trimming left V 6 bases short and J 1 base short, with 10 bases between. This CDR3 region has 14 residues.

This rearrangement joins TRBV19 to TRBJ2-1; no firm D call. V was cut by 2 bases and J by 8 bases, with 7 bases left in between. The V gene's germline CDR1 is LNHDA and CDR2 SQIVND (reference sequence). The CDR3 sequence is 12 residues long. CDR3: CASSILRDEQFF. The DNA of the CDR3 is TGTGCCAGTAGTATACTCCGCGATGAGCAGTTCTTC.

The V gene is TRBV6-5, the J gene TRBJ1-5; D unresolved. Per germline, CDR1 MNHEY and CDR2 SVGAGI. The CDR3 covers 13 residues. Trimming shortened V by 2 bases and J by 5 bases, and 7 bases separated the two germline ends. The CDR3 nucleotides read TGTGCCAGCAGTTACGCGGCGGATCAGCCCCAGCATTTT. Protein sequence: CASSYAADQPQHF.

This chain connects TRBV6-5 to TRBJ2-7; 8 nucleotides match TRBD1. The CDR3 covers 14 residues. Germline-derived CDR1 and CDR2 are MNHEY and SVGAGI. V lost 6 bases, J lost 12 bases, and 16 bases stayed unmatched. In DNA, the CDR3 is TGTGCCAGCAGGGGACCGGGACAGGCCCGTTCATGGTACTTC. Translating gives CASRGPGQARSWYF.

The genes are TRBV10-3 and TRBJ2-1, with TRBD2 identical over 13 bases. The V gene end was trimmed by 4 bases and the J gene end by 7 bases; junction bases not matched to a gene: 25. The germline gives CDR1 ENHRY, CDR2 SYGVKD. There are 22 residues in the CDR3. CDR3 protein: CAISGPPTGRKTRTSGSNEQFF. CDR3 in DNA: TGTGCCATCAGTGGCCCCCCGACAGGGAGAAAAACACGGACTAGCGGGAGTAATGAGCAGTTCTTC.